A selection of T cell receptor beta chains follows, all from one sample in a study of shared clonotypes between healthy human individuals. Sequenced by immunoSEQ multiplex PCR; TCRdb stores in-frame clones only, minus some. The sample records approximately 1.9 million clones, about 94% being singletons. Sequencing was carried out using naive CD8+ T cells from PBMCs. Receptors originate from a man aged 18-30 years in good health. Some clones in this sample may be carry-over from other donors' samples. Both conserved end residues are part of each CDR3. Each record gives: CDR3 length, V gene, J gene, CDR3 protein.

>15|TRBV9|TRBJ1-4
CASSDPTVRCEKLFF
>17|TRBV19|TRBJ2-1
CASSIRLAGATYNEQFF
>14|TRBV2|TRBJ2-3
CASSGWTSTDTQYF
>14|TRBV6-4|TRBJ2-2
CASSEGPNTGELFF
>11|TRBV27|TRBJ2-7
CASSQGHEQYF
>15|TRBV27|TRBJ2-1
CASSLPGGDLNEQFF
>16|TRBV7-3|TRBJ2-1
CASSLGRQGVYNEQFF
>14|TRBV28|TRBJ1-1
CASSSREERTEAFF
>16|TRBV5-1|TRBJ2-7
CASSLGRRGLSYEQYF
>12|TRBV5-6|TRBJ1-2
CASSRDSNGYTF
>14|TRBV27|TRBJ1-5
CASSMGRSNQPQHF
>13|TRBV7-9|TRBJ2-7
CASSLVTGYEQYF
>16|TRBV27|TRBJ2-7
CASSFGAGAGGSEQYF
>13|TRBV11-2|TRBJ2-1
CASSQRARNEQFF
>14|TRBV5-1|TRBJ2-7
CASSSIDPSYEQYF
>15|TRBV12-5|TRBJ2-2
CASGFGQGGPGELFF
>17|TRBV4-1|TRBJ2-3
CASSQVTSGVFTDTQYF
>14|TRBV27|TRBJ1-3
CASIRGPAGNTIYF
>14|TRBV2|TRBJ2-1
CASSERVDYNEQFF
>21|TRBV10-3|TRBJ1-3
CAISEFRSGDRGLHSGNTIYF
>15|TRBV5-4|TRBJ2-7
CASSLGQGGGYEQYF
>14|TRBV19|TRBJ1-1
CASSIGGWNTEAFF
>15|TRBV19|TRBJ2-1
CASSPWVAANNEQFF
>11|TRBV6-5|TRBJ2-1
CASLRGGEQFF
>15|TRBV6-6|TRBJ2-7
CASSPYRDPNYEQYF
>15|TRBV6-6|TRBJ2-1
CASRPGLAGVNEQFF
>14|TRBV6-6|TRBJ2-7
CASSPLGLAQEQYF
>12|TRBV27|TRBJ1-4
CASSYGDEKLFF
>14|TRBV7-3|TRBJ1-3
CASRPGPRRDTIYF
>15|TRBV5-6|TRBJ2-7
CASSLNLAPSYEQYF